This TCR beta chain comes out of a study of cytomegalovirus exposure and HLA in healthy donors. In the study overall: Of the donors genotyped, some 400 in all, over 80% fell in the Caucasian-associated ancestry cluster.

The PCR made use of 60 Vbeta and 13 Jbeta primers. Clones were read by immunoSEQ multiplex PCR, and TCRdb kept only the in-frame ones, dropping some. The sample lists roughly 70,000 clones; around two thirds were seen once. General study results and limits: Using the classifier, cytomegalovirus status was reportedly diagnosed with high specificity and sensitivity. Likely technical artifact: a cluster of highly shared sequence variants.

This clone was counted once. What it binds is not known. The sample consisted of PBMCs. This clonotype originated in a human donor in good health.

The CDR3 loop reads CASSLGLSGAYEQYF. The CDR3 DNA follows: TGTGCCAGCAGCTTGGGGCTATCCGGGGCCTACGAGCAGTACTTC. The genes are TRBV5-6 and TRBJ2-7; TRBD2 might be the D (5 bases). This CDR3 has 15 amino acids. Germline CDR1 SGHDT, CDR2 YYEEEE. Trimming took off 0 bases at V and 2 bases at J, with 12 bases between the two ends.